This TCR beta chain originates from a study of shared clonotypes between healthy human individuals. Study context: The study enrolled a couple of women and a few men aged 18 to 49. Three plates each covered CD4 naive and memory; CD8 naive two, CD8 memory one.

Study-wide results and limits: A limitation of the genetic and exposure-history diversity represented arose from few donors.

When replicate PCRs were run on sorted subsets, they used 200 ng DNA, about 30,000 T cell genomes. Using immunoSEQ multiplex PCR, the repertoire was profiled, and TCRdb retains in-frame clones only, with some absent. The table shows about 2.3 million clones, with over 85% occurring only once. Looked up from germline, CDR1 is MNHEY and CDR2 is SMNVEV (reference sequence). J was trimmed by 6 bases and V by 4 bases; bases with no gene match: 2. There are 13 residues in the CDR3. Notes on this clone: The antigen is unknown.

The source is a man aged 18 to 30 in good health. Some clones in this sample may be carry-over from other donors' samples. Input material: naive CD4+ T cells from PBMCs. Documented subset: CD45RA+ positively selected. This chain connects TRBV27 to TRBJ1-5; TRBD1 agrees at 8 bases. The CDR3, as DNA: TGTGCCAGCAGTTACCAGGGGGCTCAGCCCCAGCATTTT. Translation: CASSYQGAQPQHF.